This T cell receptor beta chain is from a study of CD8 T cells in ankylosing spondylitis. V was trimmed by 4 bases and J by 1 base, leaving 11 bases between them. Germline CDR1 and CDR2: SEHNR and FQNEAQ (reference sequence). The CDR3 consists of 15 residues. Study-level points and caveats: Clones linked to the disease showed a CD8+ phenotype. They occurred at relatively low frequencies in peripheral blood. Before this, some motif variants had been reported in reactive arthritis synovial fluid and blood. Reportedly, matched ankylosing spondylitis synovial fluid was significantly enriched for disease-linked clones. Blood from ankylosing spondylitis patients appeared to carry a characteristic roughly eight-variant TCR beta motif.

TCRdb re-analysed the 5' RACE reads in MiXCR, keeping a single row per CDR3 protein. The sample records hundreds of thousands of distinct CDR3 sequences, 20% being singletons. Turning to this clonotype: Its antigen is undetermined.

The source material was blood, either unsorted or a sorted T cell fraction (not recorded which). This TCR derives from a male donor with ankylosing spondylitis or in good health (not recorded which). The chain couples TRBV7-9 to TRBJ2-1, with a weak D call TRBD2 (6 bases). The CDR3 nucleotides are TGTGCCAGCAGCTCTCGACTAGGGTCCTACAATGAGCAGTTCTTC. As protein: CASSSRLGSYNEQFF.